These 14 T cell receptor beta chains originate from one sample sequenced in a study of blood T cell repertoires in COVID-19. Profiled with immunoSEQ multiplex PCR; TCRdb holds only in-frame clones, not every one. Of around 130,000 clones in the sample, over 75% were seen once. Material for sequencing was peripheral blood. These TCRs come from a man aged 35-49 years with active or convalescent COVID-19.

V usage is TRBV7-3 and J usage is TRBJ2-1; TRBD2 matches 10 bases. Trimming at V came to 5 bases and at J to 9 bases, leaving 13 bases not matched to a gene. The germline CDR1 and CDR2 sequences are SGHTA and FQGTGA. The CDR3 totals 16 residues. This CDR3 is CASSAGALAGAVEQFF. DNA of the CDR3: TGTGCCAGCAGCGCAGGAGCGCTAGCGGGGGCAGTTGAGCAGTTCTTC.

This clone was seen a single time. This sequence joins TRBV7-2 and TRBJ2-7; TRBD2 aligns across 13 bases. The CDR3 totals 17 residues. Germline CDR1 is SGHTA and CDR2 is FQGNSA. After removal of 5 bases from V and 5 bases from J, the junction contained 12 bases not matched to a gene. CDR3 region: CASSDGLAGASIHEQYF. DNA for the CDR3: TGTGCCAGCAGCGACGGACTAGCGGGGGCCTCTATTCACGAGCAGTACTTC.

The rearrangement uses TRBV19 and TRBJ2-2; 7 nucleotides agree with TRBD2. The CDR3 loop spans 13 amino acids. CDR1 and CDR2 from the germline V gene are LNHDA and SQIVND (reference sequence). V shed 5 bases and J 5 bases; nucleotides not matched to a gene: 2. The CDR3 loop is CASSSGGTGELFF. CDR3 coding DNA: TGTGCCAGTAGTTCCGGGGGGACCGGGGAGCTGTTTTTT.

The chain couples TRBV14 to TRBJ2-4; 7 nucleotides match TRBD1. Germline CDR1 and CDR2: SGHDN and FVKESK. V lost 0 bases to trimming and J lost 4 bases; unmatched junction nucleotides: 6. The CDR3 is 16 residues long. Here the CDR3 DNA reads TGTGCCAGCAGCCAAGATTTCGGGACAGATAAAAACATTCAGTACTTC. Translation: CASSQDFGTDKNIQYF.

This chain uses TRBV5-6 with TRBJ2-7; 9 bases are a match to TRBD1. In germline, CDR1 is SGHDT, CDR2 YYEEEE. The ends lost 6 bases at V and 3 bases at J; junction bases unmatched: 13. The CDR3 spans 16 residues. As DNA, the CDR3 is TGTGCCAGCATCCCCTTCCGGGACAGGGACGTCTACGAGCAGTACTTC. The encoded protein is CASIPFRDRDVYEQYF. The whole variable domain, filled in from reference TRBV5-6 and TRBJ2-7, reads DAGVTQSPTHLIKTRGQQVTLRCSPKSGHDTVSWYQQALGQGPQFIFQYYEEEERQRGNFPDRFSGHQFPNYSSELNVNALLLGDSALYLCASIPFRDRDVYEQYFGPGTRLTVT.

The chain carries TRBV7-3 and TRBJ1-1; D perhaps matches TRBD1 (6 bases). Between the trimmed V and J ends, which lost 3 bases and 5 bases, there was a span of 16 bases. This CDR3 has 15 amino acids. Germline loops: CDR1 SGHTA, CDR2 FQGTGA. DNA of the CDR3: TGTGCCAGCAGCTTTGGTTCGGGACAAATTACTGAAGCTTTCTTT. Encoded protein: CASSFGSGQITEAFF.

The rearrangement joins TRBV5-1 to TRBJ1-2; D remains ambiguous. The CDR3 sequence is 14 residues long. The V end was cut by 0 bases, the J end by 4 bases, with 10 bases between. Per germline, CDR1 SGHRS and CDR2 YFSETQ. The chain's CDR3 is CASSLAAGTYGYTF. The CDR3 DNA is TGCGCCAGCAGCTTGGCTGCGGGTACCTATGGCTACACCTTC. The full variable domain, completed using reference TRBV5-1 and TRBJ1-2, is KAGVTQTPRYLIKTRGQQVTLSCSPISGHRSVSWYQQTPGQGLQFLFEYFSETQRNKGNFPGRFSGRQFSNSRSEMNVSTLELGDSALYLCASSLAAGTYGYTFGSGTRLTVV.

The DNA of the CDR3 is TGTGCCAGCAGTCCCTCGGGCGGGGGTGGAGGCTACACCTTC. It codes for CASSPSGGGGGYTF. The rearrangement joins TRBV6-5 to TRBJ1-2, with D perhaps TRBD1 (5 bases). Germline V gene sequence: CDR1 MNHEY, CDR2 SVGAGI. The CDR3 sequence is 14 residues long. Trimming took 5 bases from V and 8 from J, leaving 18 bases between them.

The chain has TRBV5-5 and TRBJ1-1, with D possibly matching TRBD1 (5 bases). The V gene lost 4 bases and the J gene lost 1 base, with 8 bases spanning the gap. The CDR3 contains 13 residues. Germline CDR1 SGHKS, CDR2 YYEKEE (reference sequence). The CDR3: CASSGAQNTEAFF. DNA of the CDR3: TGTGCCAGCAGCGGGGCCCAGAACACTGAAGCTTTCTTT.

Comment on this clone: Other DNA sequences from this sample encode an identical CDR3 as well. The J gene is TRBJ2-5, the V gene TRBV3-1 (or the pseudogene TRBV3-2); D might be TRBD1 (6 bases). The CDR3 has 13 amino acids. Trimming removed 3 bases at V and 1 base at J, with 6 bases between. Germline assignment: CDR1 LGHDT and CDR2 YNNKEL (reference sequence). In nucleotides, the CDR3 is TGTGCCAGCAGCCAGGGGGCCCAAGAGACCCAGTACTTC. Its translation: CASSQGAQETQYF.

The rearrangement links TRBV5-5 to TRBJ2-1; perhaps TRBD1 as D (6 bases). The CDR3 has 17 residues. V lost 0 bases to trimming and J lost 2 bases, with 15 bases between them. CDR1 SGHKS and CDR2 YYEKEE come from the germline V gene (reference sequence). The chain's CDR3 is CASSLGDPGAPYNEQFF. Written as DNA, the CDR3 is TGTGCCAGCAGCTTGGGGGATCCAGGGGCCCCCTACAATGAGCAGTTCTTC.

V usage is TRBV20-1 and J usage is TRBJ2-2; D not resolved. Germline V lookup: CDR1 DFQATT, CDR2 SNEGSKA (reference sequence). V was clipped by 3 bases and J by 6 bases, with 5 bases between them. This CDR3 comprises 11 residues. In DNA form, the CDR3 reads TGCAGTGCTAGTGGGCCCGGGGAGCTGTTTTTT. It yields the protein CSASGPGELFF.

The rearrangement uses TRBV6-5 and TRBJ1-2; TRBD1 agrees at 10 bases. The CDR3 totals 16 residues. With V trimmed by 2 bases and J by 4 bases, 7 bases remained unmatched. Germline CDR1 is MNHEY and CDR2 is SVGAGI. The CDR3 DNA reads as TGTGCCAGCAGTTACAGCGCCGGGACAGGGGTCTATGGCTACACCTTC. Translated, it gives CASSYSAGTGVYGYTF.

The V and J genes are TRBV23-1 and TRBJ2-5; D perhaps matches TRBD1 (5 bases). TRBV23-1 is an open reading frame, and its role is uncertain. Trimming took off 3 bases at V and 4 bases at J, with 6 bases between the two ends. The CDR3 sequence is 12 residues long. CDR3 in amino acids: CASSHRAETQYF. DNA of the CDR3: TGCGCCAGCAGTCACAGGGCAGAGACCCAGTACTTC.